The sequence of this T cell receptor beta chain was determined in a study of Tregs in tolerant kidney transplant recipients. Study as a whole: Sorting of CD4+CD25+CD127- cells followed approximately three-day belatacept mixed lymphocyte reactions, sometimes with roughly 5-day graft donor restimulation.

Germline values: CDR1 GTSNPN, CDR2 SVGIG (reference sequence). V was trimmed by 2 bases and J by 5 bases, leaving 10 bases between them. The length of the CDR3 is 12 residues. Sample share makes this clone medium-sized. Its specificity is not known. Study-level results: Activated donor B cell expansion appeared to reveal the most relevant donor-specific TCRbeta repertoire. Findings come from small patient numbers and require larger validation.

Produced via immunoSEQ multiplex PCR; TCRdb's table is partial and in-frame only. The table records some 15,000 clones, over 50% of them present only once. Sample: Tregs from blood cultured with allogeneic cells. V is TRBV30 and J is TRBJ2-7; no firm D call. The TCR was taken from a human donor in good health. The CDR3, as DNA: TGTGCCTGGAGTAGGGTCGCCAACGAGCAGTACTTC. It is translated as CAWSRVANEQYF.